The 8 T cell receptor beta chains below all came from one sample that was sequenced in a study of Graves' ophthalmopathy and Graves' hyperthyroidism. Amplification of the TCR beta CDR3 regions used RNA transcripts (as template). The first round was an RT-PCR with HTBI primers, and the second round was a multiplex PCR. A single record per CDR3 protein comes from TCRdb applying MiXCR to the multiplex PCR reads. The sample carries about 740,000 distinct CDR3 sequences, approximately 40% recorded once. The sample was peripheral blood. These receptors all come from an adult man with Graves' ophthalmopathy.

At least ten counts were recorded for this clonotype. The CDR3 protein is CASSLLGSYTF. The CDR3, as DNA: TGTGCCAGCAGCTTACTGGGGTCCTACACCTTC. The chain has TRBV11-2 and TRBJ1-2; no definite D call. Looked up from germline, CDR1 is SGHAT and CDR2 is FQNNGV. The V gene lost 2 bases and the J gene lost 10 bases, with 8 bases spanning the gap. The CDR3 covers 11 residues.

The table lists this clonotype with a few counts. One end of the junction varies from germline; a read error may be responsible. V is TRBV9 and J is TRBJ2-2; D gene unclear. Germline lookup yields CDR1 SGDLS and CDR2 YYNGEE. The CDR3 covers 14 residues. The CDR3 spells CTSSVGLVPGELFF. As DNA, the CDR3 is TGTACCAGCAGCGTAGGGCTAGTTCCCGGGGAGCTGTTTTTT. Combining the CDR3 with reference TRBV9 and TRBJ2-2 gives the whole variable domain DSGVTQTPKHLITATGQRVTLRCSPRSGDLSVYWYQQSLDQGLQFLIQYYNGEERAKGNILERFSAQQFPDLHSELNLSSLELGDSALYFCTSSVGLVPGELFFGEGSRLTVL.

The chain has TRBV7-2 and TRBJ2-5; D is unclear. CDR1 and CDR2 (germline): SGHTA, FQGNSA. The CDR3 covers 13 residues. The germline V and J ends were trimmed by 5 bases and 6 bases, with 13 bases remaining between them. The CDR3 region is CASSTRTMKTQYF. Written as DNA, the CDR3 is TGTGCCAGCAGCACACGAACAATGAAGACCCAGTACTTC.

This chain joins TRBV11-1 and TRBJ2-2; 7 positions match TRBD1. CDR3 length: 16 residues. V shed 6 bases and J 2 bases; nucleotides not matched to a gene: 9. Germline V gene data show CDR1 as SGHAT and CDR2 as FQDESV (reference sequence). The CDR3 sequence: CASRPSGQSNTGELFF. DNA for the CDR3: TGTGCCAGCAGACCCTCGGGACAGTCAAACACCGGGGAGCTGTTTTTT.

Of note for this clonotype: This clone may be a read error of a much larger clone one base away. The chain carries TRBV11-2 and TRBJ1-3, with D uncertain. This CDR3 has 13 residues. The V end was cut by 5 bases, the J end by 4 bases, with 9 bases between. CDR1 is SGHAT and CDR2 is FQNNGV in the germline V gene. CDR3 sequence: CASSGDWGNTIYF. The CDR3 DNA reads TGTGCCAGCAGCGGGGATTGGGGAAACACCATATATTTT.

The V and J genes are TRBV25-1 and TRBJ2-2; D gene unclear. Trimming left V 6 bases short and J 5 bases short, with 16 bases between. The CDR3 has 15 amino acids. The germline gives CDR1 MGHDK, CDR2 SYGVNS. As DNA, the CDR3 is TGTGCCAGCAGCTCGGTTAGGATCAGTACCGGGGAGCTGTTTTTT. Encoded protein: CASSSVRISTGELFF.

In this sample, this clonotype turned up many times. The J gene is TRBJ2-6, the V gene TRBV10-2, with 7 bases that match TRBD1. The germline V gene encodes CDR1 WSHSY and CDR2 SAAADI. CDR3 length equals 18 residues. The ends lost 8 bases at V and 1 base at J; junction bases unmatched: 14. For the CDR3, the DNA is TGCGCCAGCCGCTCCCTCGACAGGGTTGGGTCTGGGGCCAACGTCCTGACTTTC. This encodes CASRSLDRVGSGANVLTF.

The J gene is TRBJ2-7, the V gene TRBV7-9, with 8 bases lining up with TRBD1. J lost 7 bases, V lost 5 bases, and 13 bases had no gene match. Germline CDR1 and CDR2: SEHNR and FQNEAQ (reference sequence). This CDR3 comprises 15 residues. The CDR3: CASSRLGTGGKEQYF. Written as DNA, the CDR3 is TGTGCCAGCAGCCGATTAGGAACAGGGGGTAAGGAGCAGTACTTC.